What follows are 3 T cell receptor beta chains derived from one specimen sequenced in a study of blood T cell repertoires in COVID-19. Measured with immunoSEQ multiplex PCR; TCRdb has only the in-frame clones, and not every one. The repertoire holds 200,000 or so clones, with approximately 80% as singletons. The source material was PBMCs or T cells enriched from blood (not recorded which). These receptors were collected from a woman aged 40 to 50 with acute COVID-19.

This clone has more than one count but fewer than ten. V is TRBV7-3 and J is TRBJ2-2; D not resolved. The CDR3 spans 13 residues. Deletions cut 5 bases from V and 7 bases from J, with 11 bases between. Germline values: CDR1 SGHTA, CDR2 FQGTGA. CDR3 sequence: CASSPSSVGELFF. For the CDR3, the DNA is TGTGCCAGCAGCCCATCTTCGGTCGGGGAGCTGTTTTTT.

J is TRBJ1-3 and V is TRBV27; D gene unclear. Looked up from germline, CDR1 is MNHEY and CDR2 is SMNVEV (reference sequence). Trimming stripped 8 bases from V and 0 bases from J, with 14 bases between. The CDR3 spans 15 residues. CDR3 DNA sequence: TGTGCCAGCCCCGGCCCACTAAGCTCTGGAAACACCATATATTTT. Residues: CASPGPLSSGNTIYF.

The chain combines TRBV30 with TRBJ1-1; D unresolved. This CDR3 is 14 amino acids long. V dropped 0 bases and J dropped 0 bases, with 8 bases sitting between them. CDR1 is GTSNPN, CDR2 SVGIG, per germline (reference sequence). CDR3 DNA: TGTGCCTGGAGTGTAAGCGGTGTGAACACTGAAGCTTTCTTT. Its protein is CAWSVSGVNTEAFF. The full variable domain, in which reference TRBV30 and TRBJ1-1 provide the parts outside the CDR3, is SQTIHQWPATLVQPVGSPLSLECTVEGTSNPNLYWYRQAAGRGLQLLFYSVGIGQISSEVPQNLSASRPQDRQFILSSKKLLLSDSGFYLCAWSVSGVNTEAFFGQGTRLTVV.